A single sample gave rise to the 26 T cell receptor beta chains below, sequenced in a study of cytomegalovirus exposure and HLA in healthy donors. Sequencing used immunoSEQ multiplex PCR; TCRdb keeps in-frame clones, though not all of them. The sample contains about 160,000 clones, around nine tenths of which appear only once. Specimen: PBMCs. These receptors came from a woman in her late teens or twenties in good health and CMV-seropositive.

The V and J genes are TRBV18 and TRBJ2-1; no clear D gene. The V gene lost 1 base and the J gene lost 4 bases, with 8 bases spanning the gap. Germline V CDR1 and CDR2: KGHSH, LQKENI. The CDR3 runs to 14 residues. The DNA for the CDR3 is TGTGCCAGCTCACCACTCGCGGATTACAATGAGCAGTTCTTC. This gives the protein CASSPLADYNEQFF.

This sequence joins TRBV2 and TRBJ2-3, with D tentatively TRBD1 (6 bases). The length of the CDR3 is 12 residues. V was trimmed by 7 bases and J by 5 bases, leaving 10 bases between them. From germline, CDR1 is SNHLY and CDR2 FYNNEI. The CDR3 spells CASNRDRDTQYF. Written as DNA, the CDR3 is TGTGCCAGCAACAGGGATCGAGATACGCAGTATTTT. The full variable domain, completed using reference TRBV2 and TRBJ2-3, is EPEVTQTPSHQVTQMGQEVILRCVPISNHLYFYWYRQILGQKVEFLVSFYNNEISEKSEIFDDQFSVERPDGSNFTLKIRSTKLEDSAMYFCASNRDRDTQYFGPGTRLTVL.

The V call is TRBV11-2, the J call TRBJ1-2; 9 nucleotides align to TRBD1. Germline V gene sequence: CDR1 SGHAT, CDR2 FQNNGV. The CDR3 has 13 amino acids. The V and J ends lost 5 bases and 8 bases, in that order; junction bases with no gene match: 6. The CDR3 loop reads CASSADRGRGYTF. In DNA form, the CDR3 reads TGTGCCAGCAGCGCCGACAGGGGGAGAGGCTACACCTTC.

The chain combines TRBV5-1 with TRBJ1-4; the D is unclear. The CDR3 spans 14 residues. V lost 0 bases and J lost 7, with 10 bases in between. Germline CDR1 SGHRS, CDR2 YFSETQ. CDR3 protein: CASSLVPVAEKLFF. The CDR3 DNA follows: TGCGCCAGCAGCTTGGTTCCCGTGGCTGAAAAACTGTTTTTT.

The chain has TRBV7-9 and TRBJ1-2, with a tentative D call TRBD1 (5 bases). Per the germline V gene, CDR1 is SEHNR and CDR2 is FQNEAQ (reference sequence). The V end was cut by 1 base, the J end by 4 bases, with 10 bases between. The CDR3 sequence is 14 residues long. The CDR3 loop reads CASSLGGQGYGYTF. The CDR3 DNA reads TGTGCCAGCAGCTTAGGGGGCCAGGGCTATGGCTACACCTTC.

This clone came up many times. The chain joins TRBV4-1 to TRBJ1-5; 8 bases are a match to TRBD1. This CDR3 spans 15 amino acids. The junction had 4 bases not matched to a gene; V was cut back by 4 bases and J by 2 bases. Germline V gives CDR1 MGHRA, CDR2 YSYEKL. Here the CDR3 reads CASSRLQGGNQPQHF. The CDR3 DNA follows: TGCGCCAGCAGCCGGCTACAGGGGGGCAATCAGCCCCAGCATTTT.

The V call is TRBV5-6, the J call TRBJ1-2, with 7 bases that match TRBD1. CDR1 and CDR2 from the germline V gene are SGHDT and YYEEEE. The length of the CDR3 is 18 residues. The V gene end was trimmed by 4 bases and the J gene end by 1 base; junction bases not matched to a gene: 16. CDR3 protein: CASSLRGTELLDNYGYTF. The CDR3 DNA reads as TGTGCCAGCAGCCTTCGGGGGACAGAACTACTGGATAACTATGGCTACACCTTC.

This clone was observed a single time. The V and J genes are TRBV9 and TRBJ2-1, with TRBD2 matching over 11 bases. The trim removed 0 bases at V and 2 bases at J, leaving 4 bases unmatched. The germline V gene encodes CDR1 SGDLS and CDR2 YYNGEE. This CDR3 comprises 17 residues. In DNA form, the CDR3 reads TGTGCCAGCAGCGTAGTAACTAGCGGGAGAACCTACAATGAGCAGTTCTTC. Translating gives CASSVVTSGRTYNEQFF.

In this sample, this clone turned up a few times. J is TRBJ1-5 and V is TRBV19, with no clear D. V was trimmed by 9 bases and J by 5 bases, leaving 11 bases between them. The CDR3 totals 12 residues. The germline V gene encodes CDR1 LNHDA and CDR2 SQIVND (reference sequence). DNA of the CDR3: TGTGCCAGCCACCGACGGGATCAGCCCCAGCATTTT. Its protein product is CASHRRDQPQHF.

The CDR3 bases are TGTGCCAGCAGTGGGGGACAGGTCCCCGGGGAGCTGTTTTTT. It encodes CASSGGQVPGELFF. The chain has TRBV2 and TRBJ2-2; 8 bases map to TRBD1. The CDR3 has 14 residues. The trim removed 4 bases at V and 6 bases at J, leaving 4 bases unmatched. Germline-derived CDR1 and CDR2 are SNHLY and FYNNEI.

This chain joins TRBV6-1 and TRBJ2-7; 7 bases are shared with TRBD1. The CDR3 is 14 amino acids. J gave up 4 bases and V 2 bases, and 5 bases lay outside the gene matches. Germline V gene data show CDR1 as MNHNS and CDR2 as SASEGT. In DNA, the CDR3 is TGTGCCAGCAGTGAACCCAGGGGGTGGTACGAGCAGTACTTC. This codes for CASSEPRGWYEQYF.

V is TRBV10-3 and J is TRBJ2-7; unclear D gene. CDR1 and CDR2 (germline): ENHRY, SYGVKD. The CDR3 consists of 13 residues. V was pared by 4 bases and J by 4 bases, with 11 bases between. CDR3 DNA: TGTGCCATCAGTGCAACAACGTTATACGAGCAGTACTTC. Translation gives CAISATTLYEQYF.

The chain couples TRBV19 to TRBJ2-5, with 9 nucleotides matching TRBD1. Germline values: CDR1 LNHDA, CDR2 SQIVND (reference sequence). This CDR3 comprises 14 residues. V was clipped by 6 bases and J by 5 bases; unmatched bases: 7. CDR3 in DNA: TGTGCCAGTAGCACAACAGGGGGCGCGGAGACCCAGTACTTC. This codes for CASSTTGGAETQYF.

This chain joins TRBV27 and TRBJ2-1; no reliable D call. Per germline, CDR1 MNHEY and CDR2 SMNVEV (reference sequence). The CDR3 has 12 amino acids. V dropped 5 bases and J dropped 5 bases, with 7 bases sitting between them. Written as DNA, the CDR3 is TGTGCCAGCAGTACGACTCACAATGAGCAGTTCTTC. It yields the protein CASSTTHNEQFF.

This chain joins TRBV28 and TRBJ2-7; TRBD1 matches 9 bases. V was clipped by 9 bases and J by 6 bases; unmatched bases: 6. This CDR3 has 12 amino acids. The germline V gene has CDR1 MDHEN and CDR2 SYDVKM. The CDR3 DNA follows: TGTGCCAGTGGGACAGGGTCCCCCGAGCAGTACTTC. This codes for CASGTGSPEQYF.

This rearrangement joins TRBV18 to TRBJ2-7; D may be TRBD1 (6 bases). The V gene's germline CDR1 is KGHSH and CDR2 LQKENI. The length of the CDR3 is 13 residues. V gave up 4 bases and J gave up 2 bases, with 9 bases separating them. DNA of the CDR3: TGTGCCAGCTCACTAGGACAGACCTACGAGCAGTACTTC. Translated, it gives CASSLGQTYEQYF.

CDR3 nucleotides: TGTGCCAGCAGCGGAGTTGCCTACAATGAGCAGTTCTTC. Its protein is CASSGVAYNEQFF. This rearrangement joins TRBV5-4 to TRBJ2-1, with no clear D. The CDR3 loop spans 13 amino acids. Looked up from germline, CDR1 is SGHNT and CDR2 is YYREEE (reference sequence). The V end was cut by 4 bases, the J end by 2 bases, with 7 bases between. Complete variable domain (other parts from reference TRBV5-4 and TRBJ2-1): ETGVTQSPTHLIKTRGQQVTLRCSSQSGHNTVSWYQQALGQGPQFIFQYYREEENGRGNFPPRFSGLQFPNYSSELNVNALELDDSALYLCASSGVAYNEQFFGPGTRLTVL.

CDR3: CAISGLGGSTDTQYF. The CDR3, as DNA: TGTGCCATCAGTGGGCTAGGCGGTAGCACAGATACGCAGTATTTT. The chain combines TRBV10-3 with TRBJ2-3; no reliable D call. The CDR3 is made up of 15 amino acids. The germline gives CDR1 ENHRY, CDR2 SYGVKD. Trimming shortened V by 4 bases and J by 0 bases, and 11 bases separated the two germline ends.

Written as DNA, the CDR3 is TGTGCCAGCAGCTATGGTGGGACCGGGAGGCTAAACTATGGCTACACCTTC. It codes for CASSYGGTGRLNYGYTF. The genes are TRBV7-2 and TRBJ1-2; D might be TRBD1 (5 bases). The CDR3 totals 17 residues. V lost 4 bases and J lost 2, with 20 bases in between. CDR1 is SGHTA, CDR2 FQGNSA, per germline.

This clone was observed a single time. The chain carries TRBV19 and TRBJ2-1, with TRBD2 matching 10 bases. Germline assignment: CDR1 LNHDA and CDR2 SQIVND (reference sequence). This CDR3 region has 18 residues. J gave up 1 base and V 3 bases, and 9 bases lay outside the gene matches. CDR3 sequence: CASSIRLAGAKSYNEQFF. CDR3 sequence (DNA): TGTGCCAGTAGTATCCGTCTAGCGGGGGCAAAATCCTACAATGAGCAGTTCTTC. Drawing the rest from reference TRBV19 and TRBJ2-1, the complete variable domain is DGGITQSPKYLFRKEGQNVTLSCEQNLNHDAMYWYRQDPGQGLRLIYYSQIVNDFQKGDIAEGYSVSREKKESFPLTVTSAQKNPTAFYLCASSIRLAGAKSYNEQFFGPGTRLTVL.

The chain employs TRBV6-1 and TRBJ2-7, with D uncertain. This CDR3 is 12 amino acids long. Trimming took 7 bases from V and 6 from J, leaving 13 bases between them. In germline, CDR1 is MNHNS, CDR2 SASEGT. CDR3 DNA sequence: TGTGCCAGCACCCATAGAGTCGGCGAGCAGTACTTC. It is translated as CASTHRVGEQYF.

V gene TRBV28 combines with J gene TRBJ2-1, with 13 bases identical to TRBD2. This CDR3 comprises 18 residues. CDR1 and CDR2 (germline): MDHEN, SYDVKM. With 2 bases clipped from V and 3 bases from J, the junction kept 7 bases outside the gene matches. The CDR3 nucleotides are TGTGCCAGCAGTTTACTTCGACTAGCGGGAGGACTCTACAATGAGCAGTTCTTC. As protein: CASSLLRLAGGLYNEQFF.

This clone was seen a single time. J is TRBJ2-1 and V is TRBV4-3, with 7 positions matching TRBD2. The germline V gene encodes CDR1 LGHNA and CDR2 YSLEER. With 0 bases clipped from V and 10 bases from J, the junction kept 6 bases outside the gene matches. This CDR3 region has 14 residues. The CDR3 sequence: CASSQDRAGDEQFF. The CDR3 nucleotides are TGCGCCAGCAGCCAAGATCGGGCGGGAGACGAGCAGTTCTTC.

V and J are TRBV19 and TRBJ1-2, with D possibly being TRBD1 (5 bases). Germline CDR1 is LNHDA and CDR2 is SQIVND (reference sequence). The CDR3 is 13 amino acids. Deletions cut 4 bases from V and 8 bases from J, with 14 bases between. The CDR3 region is CASSTTGTSGYTF. In DNA form, the CDR3 reads TGTGCCAGTAGTACCACAGGAACTTCAGGCTACACCTTC.

The genes are TRBV10-1 and TRBJ2-2; 9 nucleotides match TRBD2. Unmatched junction bases numbered 4, after V lost 2 bases and J lost 6 bases. Germline CDR1 WNHNN, CDR2 SYGVQD (reference sequence). The CDR3 covers 15 residues. CDR3 in amino acids: CASSEVAGEPGELFF. The CDR3 nucleotides are TGCGCCAGCAGTGAGGTAGCGGGAGAACCCGGGGAGCTGTTTTTT.

The CDR3, as DNA: TGTGCCAGCAGCTTAGGCTTTACCGGGACTAAGCCCTACAATGAGCAGTTCTTC. Its protein product is CASSLGFTGTKPYNEQFF. V gene TRBV11-2 combines with J gene TRBJ2-1; TRBD2 matches 7 bases. Germline CDR1 reads SGHAT; CDR2 reads FQNNGV. V trimming: 1 base; J trimming: 2 bases; junction bases outside the gene matches: 11. This CDR3 has 18 residues.